A single sample is the source of the 28 T cell receptor beta chains below, sequenced in a study of CD8+ T cells in alopecia areata. RNA extraction was followed by reverse transcription into cDNA, which acted as the sequencing template. Only in-frame clones appear in the TCRdb table, and some are missing; sequencing was by immunoSEQ multiplex PCR. The sample lists about 110,000 clones, roughly three fifths occurring once. Treatment defined: oral pan-JAK inhibitor, 5-10 mg twice daily. Specimen: CD8+ T cells sorted from blood, collected at week 24, from a patient treated with tofacitinib. The source is a human donor with alopecia areata.

This clone was found a few times. The chain couples TRBV4-1 to TRBJ2-1; TRBD2 matches 10 bases. Germline V gene data show CDR1 as MGHRA and CDR2 as YSYEKL. This CDR3 spans 15 amino acids. J lost 6 bases, V lost 1 base, and 3 bases had no gene match. The CDR3 DNA reads TGCGCCAGCAGCCAAGGAGCGGGGGGGCTCAATGAGCAGTTCTTC. It encodes CASSQGAGGLNEQFF.

The V gene is TRBV4-2, the J gene TRBJ1-1; D remains unclear. Between the trimmed V and J ends, which lost 1 base and 3 bases, there was a span of 6 bases. The CDR3 spans 13 residues. Germline values: CDR1 LGHNA, CDR2 YNFKEQ. The CDR3 region has the DNA TGTGCCAGCAGCCAAGGGGTGGACACTGAAGCTTTCTTT. The encoded protein is CASSQGVDTEAFF.

The V and J genes are TRBV4-1 and TRBJ2-7, with D unresolved. Germline assignment: CDR1 MGHRA and CDR2 YSYEKL. CDR3 length equals 14 residues. Trimming removed 4 bases at V and 5 bases at J, with 15 bases between. CDR3 bases: TGCGCCAGCAGCCCAAGGACCATGATCCACGAGCAGTACTTC. It yields the protein CASSPRTMIHEQYF.

This clone has more than one count but fewer than ten. V and J are TRBV10-3 and TRBJ2-2, with D perhaps matching TRBD2 (5 bases). CDR1 and CDR2 (germline): ENHRY, SYGVKD. There are 14 residues in the CDR3. V lost 6 bases and J lost 2, with 10 bases in between. CDR3 sequence: CAIRSRGNTGELFF. CDR3 coding DNA: TGTGCCATCAGATCCCGGGGAAACACCGGGGAGCTGTTTTTT.

In this sample, this clone turned up a few times. The CDR3 DNA reads TGTGCCAGCACCCACGACAGGGCTAACTATGGCTACACCTTC. Translated: CASTHDRANYGYTF. The chain couples TRBV11-2 to TRBJ1-2; 7 bases are shared with TRBD1. The CDR3 totals 14 residues. J lost 0 bases, V lost 7 bases, and 5 bases had no gene match. Germline lookup yields CDR1 SGHAT and CDR2 FQNNGV.

The V and J genes are TRBV2 and TRBJ2-5, with TRBD2 identical over 13 bases. With 5 bases clipped from V and 4 bases from J, the junction kept 4 bases outside the gene matches. The CDR3 totals 15 residues. CDR1 and CDR2 from the germline V gene are SNHLY and FYNNEI. CDR3 in amino acids: CASSPRLAGGETQYF. The DNA of the CDR3 is TGTGCCAGCAGTCCTAGACTAGCGGGGGGAGAGACCCAGTACTTC. Variable domain in full (rest from reference TRBV2 and TRBJ2-5): EPEVTQTPSHQVTQMGQEVILRCVPISNHLYFYWYRQILGQKVEFLVSFYNNEISEKSEIFDDQFSVERPDGSNFTLKIRSTKLEDSAMYFCASSPRLAGGETQYFGPGTRLLVL.

This clone has just a few counts. CDR3 in amino acids: CASSLNFPPPTQYF. DNA for the CDR3: TGTGCCAGCAGCTTAAACTTTCCCCCCCCTACGCAGTATTTT. The chain links TRBV11-2 to TRBJ2-3; D gene ambiguous. From germline, CDR1 is SGHAT and CDR2 FQNNGV. The ends were cut back, 2 bases at V and 8 bases at J, with 14 bases in the middle. The CDR3 length is 14 residues. Full variable domain (missing parts from reference TRBV11-2 and TRBJ2-3): EAGVAQSPRYKIIEKRQSVAFWCNPISGHATLYWYQQILGQGPKLLIQFQNNGVVDDSQLPKDRFSAERLKGVDSTLKIQPAKLEDSAVYLCASSLNFPPPTQYFGPGTRLTVL.

This clone was counted at least ten times. CDR3 region: CASSYGSGTGSEKLFF. CDR3 nucleotide sequence: TGTGCCAGCAGTTACGGATCCGGGACCGGAAGCGAAAAACTGTTTTTT. This chain uses TRBV6-6 with TRBJ1-4, with a weak D call TRBD1 (5 bases). CDR3 size: 16 residues. Germline V lookup: CDR1 MNHNY, CDR2 SVGAGI (reference sequence). V lost 2 bases, J lost 8 bases, and 18 bases lay in between.

CDR3 in DNA: TGTGCCTCAGATACGGATAATTCACCCCTCCACTTT. Translation gives CASDTDNSPLHF. V gene TRBV30 combines with J gene TRBJ1-6, with no clear D. Germline lookup yields CDR1 GTSNPN and CDR2 SVGIG (reference sequence). V shed 7 bases and J shed 5 bases, with 9 bases lying between them. The length of the CDR3 is 12 residues.

A single count supports this clone. The rearrangement uses TRBV7-9 and TRBJ2-7; TRBD1 aligns across 9 bases. The length of the CDR3 is 15 residues. In germline, CDR1 is SEHNR, CDR2 FQNEAQ (reference sequence). V shed 5 bases and J 7 bases; nucleotides not matched to a gene: 12. CDR3 loop: CASSPSQGAYQEQYF. CDR3 DNA: TGTGCCAGCAGCCCTTCACAGGGGGCTTATCAGGAGCAGTACTTC.

This clone was seen only once. The CDR3 loop reads CATSSLQGGYTEAFF. The CDR3 DNA sequence: TGTGCCACCAGCAGTTTGCAGGGAGGATACACTGAAGCTTTCTTT. The chain couples TRBV15 to TRBJ1-1, with D possibly TRBD1 on 5 matching bases. The V gene's germline CDR1 is LNHNV and CDR2 YYDKDF (reference sequence). V dropped 3 bases and J dropped 3 bases, with 14 bases sitting between them. The CDR3 contains 15 residues.

The rearrangement uses TRBV9 and TRBJ2-7; 7 positions match TRBD1. There are 15 residues in the CDR3. After removal of 2 bases from V and 1 base from J, the junction contained 6 bases not matched to a gene. Germline V gives CDR1 SGDLS, CDR2 YYNGEE. The CDR3 reads CASSVASGQSYEQYF. CDR3 bases: TGTGCCAGCAGCGTCGCTTCGGGACAGTCCTACGAGCAGTACTTC.

This clone occurred a few times. The chain links TRBV7-9 to TRBJ2-7; D is ambiguous. CDR1 is SEHNR and CDR2 is FQNEAQ in the germline V gene (reference sequence). V gave up 4 bases and J gave up 2 bases, with 9 bases separating them. This CDR3 has 13 amino acids. CDR3 loop: CASSSHSTYEQYF. As DNA, the CDR3 is TGTGCCAGCAGCTCCCACTCTACCTACGAGCAGTACTTC.

The rearrangement uses TRBV12-5 and TRBJ1-1; no clear D. The CDR3 runs to 11 residues. The germline V gene encodes CDR1 LGHNT and CDR2 FRNRAP. Between the trimmed V and J ends, which lost 7 bases and 1 base, there was a span of 4 bases. The chain's CDR3 is CASAENTEAFF. The CDR3 DNA reads TGTGCTAGTGCTGAGAACACTGAAGCTTTCTTT.

In DNA form, the CDR3 reads TGTGCCAGCAGCCCTAGTAGGCCGAACACCGGGGAGCTGTTTTTT. Amino acids: CASSPSRPNTGELFF. J is TRBJ2-2 and V is TRBV13, with D unresolved. Germline V gene sequence: CDR1 PRHDT, CDR2 FYEKMQ (reference sequence). Trimming removed 5 bases at V and 0 bases at J, with 10 bases between. The CDR3 is 15 residues long.

The gene calls are TRBV27 and TRBJ1-5, with D perhaps matching TRBD1 (5 bases). The CDR3 extends over 15 amino acids. Per germline, CDR1 MNHEY and CDR2 SMNVEV (reference sequence). Between the trimmed V and J ends, which lost 2 bases and 0 bases, there was a span of 8 bases. The DNA of the CDR3 is TGTGCCAGCAGTTTAGGCAGGGATAGCAATCAGCCCCAGCATTTT. This sequence encodes CASSLGRDSNQPQHF.

This clone was seen more than once but under ten times. The chain recombines TRBV27 with TRBJ2-2, with D uncertain. The V end lost 5 bases, the J end lost 4 bases, and 8 bases lay between the germline ends. This CDR3 comprises 13 residues. CDR1 MNHEY and CDR2 SMNVEV come from the germline V gene (reference sequence). The CDR3 sequence is CASSMQITGELFF. For the CDR3, the DNA is TGTGCCAGCAGTATGCAGATCACCGGGGAGCTGTTTTTT.

This clone was counted only a few times. The chain has TRBV27 and TRBJ1-2, with D unresolved. Germline V gives CDR1 MNHEY, CDR2 SMNVEV (reference sequence). Trimming took 5 bases from V and 3 from J, leaving 10 bases between them. CDR3 length: 13 amino acids. This CDR3 reads CASSTRRDYGYTF. The CDR3 DNA reads as TGTGCCAGCAGTACCCGGAGGGACTATGGCTACACCTTC.

This chain connects TRBV4-1 to TRBJ2-7, with TRBD1 identical over 9 bases. Germline V gene sequence: CDR1 MGHRA, CDR2 YSYEKL. The CDR3 runs 14 residues. J was trimmed by 3 bases and V by 4 bases; bases with no gene match: 4. The CDR3 is CASSLGQGIYEQYF. For the CDR3, the DNA is TGCGCCAGCAGCCTCGGACAGGGGATCTACGAGCAGTACTTC.

The V and J genes are TRBV5-6 and TRBJ2-7; 9 bases are shared with TRBD1. Per germline, CDR1 SGHDT and CDR2 YYEEEE. CDR3 length: 14 amino acids. Trimming at V came to 4 bases and at J to 3 bases, leaving 5 bases not matched to a gene. CDR3 nucleotides: TGTGCCAGCAGCGGGGGACAGGGACTCTACGAGCAGTACTTC. Amino acids: CASSGGQGLYEQYF.

The chain recombines TRBV15 with TRBJ1-2; 7 positions agree with TRBD1. V lost 3 bases and J lost 4; bases outside the gene matches: 20. The germline V gene has CDR1 LNHNV and CDR2 YYDKDF (reference sequence). The CDR3 loop spans 19 amino acids. This chain's CDR3 is CATSRESGGRRAKGYGYTF. CDR3 nucleotides: TGTGCCACCAGCAGGGAATCAGGGGGACGCAGGGCAAAGGGCTATGGCTACACCTTC.

This clone was observed a single time. The chain links TRBV7-9 to TRBJ1-2; D is unresolved. Trimming took 4 bases from V and 8 from J, leaving 11 bases between them. This CDR3 comprises 12 residues. The germline CDR1 and CDR2 sequences are SEHNR and FQNEAQ (reference sequence). The CDR3 sequence is CASSWSASGYTF. For the CDR3, the DNA is TGTGCCAGCAGCTGGAGTGCCTCCGGCTACACCTTC.

This clone has a handful of counts. V and J are TRBV4-3 and TRBJ2-3; 10 nucleotides match TRBD2. V lost 0 bases and J lost 4; bases outside the gene matches: 7. Germline loops: CDR1 LGHNA, CDR2 YSLEER. This CDR3 has 17 amino acids. The CDR3 spells CASSQEAPSGSSDTQYF. Here the CDR3 DNA reads TGCGCCAGCAGCCAAGAGGCCCCTAGCGGGAGCTCAGATACGCAGTATTTT.

The chain links TRBV5-1 to TRBJ1-3, with a possible D match to TRBD1 (5 bases). Germline assignment: CDR1 SGHRS and CDR2 YFSETQ. V was shortened by 5 bases and J by 0 bases, with 15 bases between the two germline ends. This CDR3 is built from 16 residues. The CDR3 region has the DNA TGCGCCAGCAGTTCCGGCAGGGCCAACTCTGGAAACACCATATATTTT. Translated: CASSSGRANSGNTIYF.

In this sample, this clone turned up a few times. The CDR3 loop is CASSVRVSGANVLTF. For the CDR3, the DNA is TGTGCCAGCAGCGTTAGAGTGTCTGGGGCCAACGTCCTGACTTTC. V and J are TRBV9 and TRBJ2-6, with D hard to call. The germline gives CDR1 SGDLS, CDR2 YYNGEE. The CDR3 covers 15 residues. V lost 2 bases and J lost 1, with 7 bases in between.

CDR3 loop: CASSYSGAGFTGELFF. CDR3 nucleotides: TGTGCCAGCAGTTACTCGGGGGCAGGCTTCACCGGGGAGCTGTTTTTT. The V call is TRBV6-5, the J call TRBJ2-2; TRBD1 is a possible D gene (6 bases). CDR1 MNHEY and CDR2 SVGAGI come from the germline V gene. The CDR3 extends over 16 amino acids. The V end was cut by 0 bases, the J end by 4 bases, with 12 bases between.

The chain joins TRBV6-4 to TRBJ2-1; no reliable D call. The length of the CDR3 is 13 residues. Deletions cut 0 bases from V and 5 bases from J, with 5 bases between. Germline CDR1 reads MRHNA; CDR2 reads SNTAGT. CDR3 protein: CASSDSPDNEQFF. CDR3 sequence (DNA): TGTGCCAGCAGTGACTCTCCAGACAATGAGCAGTTCTTC.

This clone appeared a few times. This rearrangement joins TRBV29-1 to TRBJ1-1; a weak D match, TRBD1 (5 bases). The germline V and J ends were trimmed by 4 bases and 0 bases, with 9 bases remaining between them. The CDR3 is 13 amino acids. Germline V lookup: CDR1 SQVTM, CDR2 ANQGSEA. DNA of the CDR3: TGCAGCGTTGTTGGGGGGATGAACACTGAAGCTTTCTTT. The encoded protein is CSVVGGMNTEAFF.